This T cell receptor (beta chain) was captured by sequencing in a study of T-cell memory formation after mild COVID-19 listed by TCRdb under 2021. About the full investigation: TCR sequence clusters from the two donors were largely donor specific. T-cell clones expanding and contracting after mild COVID-19 in two donors were tracked by longitudinal TCRalpha and TCRbeta repertoire sequencing. Two young, previously healthy adult volunteers, one female and one male, were included in the cohort. Findings and caveats that apply to the study as a whole: Some responding clones were found in pre-infection memory, which suggests that pre-existing cross-reactive memory T cells took part in the SARS-CoV-2 response. Only a couple of mild cases were covered in the study, and larger cohorts including severe cases with pre-infection samples were considered necessary. Contracting CD4+ clones were found mainly in CM and EM memory subsets, while CD8+ clones were enriched in EMRA. The second-wave clones that peaked on day 37 were not confirmed to be SARS-CoV-2 specific. From day 15 to 85, contracting clones showed balanced CD4/CD8 phenotypes, whereas a second wave of clones that expanded from day 15 to 37 leaned towards CD4+.

PBMCs were isolated by Ficoll-Paque density gradient centrifugation. V gives up 0 bases and J gives up 4 bases, and the segment between their germline ends measures 12 bases. The germline V gene (reference sequence) yields LNHDA for CDR1 and SQIVND for CDR2. Taken from cysteine to phenylalanine, the CDR3 has 15 residues. Only the CDR3 portion is preserved as DNA: 45 bases, with reading frame beginning at the first base. Comments on this clonotype: It lacks a known antigen. Base-call qualities are not available, and no considerably larger clone is one nucleotide away.

Data came from an Illumina NovaSeq 6000. Using 5'RACE with constant-segment primers, TCRalpha and TCRbeta cDNA libraries were constructed, with sample barcodes and unique molecular identifiers added in the process. RNA was extracted from every sample with Trizol reagent. Libraries were amplified in two PCR steps, with a second sample barcode and Illumina TruSeq adapters added in the second step. Sequencing of the libraries was done on an Illumina NovaSeq, producing 2 x 150 bp paired-end reads. The paper's processing steps were these. The reads were demultiplexed and collapsed into UMI-guided consensus sequences using migec v1.2.7. Using mixcr v2.1.11, UMI consensuses were aligned to TRA and TRB V and J templates and then assembled into clonotypes. Clonotypes were classified as expanded or contracted when called significant by both edgeR and NoisET, with noise models trained on biological replicates. For edgeR calls, the thresholds were a false discovery rate-adjusted p below 0.01 and a log2 fold-change of 1. PCA with hierarchical clustering of max-normalized trajectories of the 1000 most abundant clonotypes was used as exploratory dynamics analysis. Separately sequenced CD4+ and CD8+ repertoires were used to assign the CD4 or CD8 phenotype of responding clones. Starting from the raw public reads, TCRdb applied fastp trimming at Q25, assembled clones with MiXCR and retained in-frame beta chains. One record per CDR3 amino acid sequence lists the most common genes and DNA. TCRdb's processing, not the authors' own work, is the source of the V and J calls. The sample records just under 150,000 distinct CDR3 sequences, over 6% of which are singletons. Jointly, the top ten make up just over 2% of the sample.

The sequence is built from TRBV19 and TRBJ1-2; the D gene assignment is ambiguous. The specimen was PBMCs or a T cell subset sorted from them (not recorded which). The receptor was derived from an adult woman who had mild COVID-19 (a few samples of this study predate the infection). The sample titles of this study are shuffled in the database, so cell type and time point are left out; the donor was told from shared clones. The nucleotide sequence reads as follows: TGTGCCAGTAGTATAGATAACGAGTTCCTCTATGGCTACACCTTC. Translation gives CASSIDNEFLYGYTF.